A single sample is the source of the 3 T cell receptor beta chains below, sequenced in a study of shared clonotypes between healthy human individuals. TCRdb keeps only in-frame clones here, not all; method: immunoSEQ multiplex PCR. Of over a million clones in the sample, about 80% were seen once. Material: memory CD4+ T cells sorted from blood. The subset: CD45RA-negative fraction. The receptor set was obtained from a man younger than 35 in good health.

The V call is TRBV6-5, the J call TRBJ1-1, with TRBD1 matching 7 bases. Germline V lookup: CDR1 MNHEY, CDR2 SVGAGI. The CDR3 runs to 14 residues. Losses at the gene ends were 6 bases for V and 4 bases for J; bases not matched to a gene: 8. Written as DNA, the CDR3 is TGTGCCAGCAGGAACAGGGGAGTCGGCACTGAAGCTTTCTTT. Translated, it gives CASRNRGVGTEAFF.

This clone was detected a few times. J is TRBJ2-4 and V is TRBV11-2; weak D call: TRBD1 (6 bases). This CDR3 comprises 18 residues. Trimming cost V 5 bases and J 0 bases, with 20 bases left between them. Germline CDR1 reads SGHAT; CDR2 reads FQNNGV. CDR3 amino acids: CASSMSRDTSLAKNIQYF. The CDR3 bases are TGTGCCAGCAGCATGAGCCGGGACACCAGCCTAGCCAAAAACATTCAGTACTTC.

J is TRBJ1-2 and V is TRBV15; D is possibly TRBD1 (6 bases). The CDR3 loop spans 15 amino acids. Germline V gives CDR1 LNHNV, CDR2 YYDKDF (reference sequence). V was shortened by 2 bases and J by 1 base, with 11 bases between the two germline ends. CDR3: CATSRSTGLNYGYTF. CDR3 nucleotide sequence: TGTGCCACCAGCAGATCTACAGGGCTTAACTATGGCTACACCTTC.